This T cell receptor beta chain was found in a study of OX40 agonist ivuxolimab in advanced cancers. This clone appeared a single time. V shed 4 bases and J 6 bases; nucleotides not matched to a gene: 4. Germline V gene sequence: CDR1 MNHNS, CDR2 SASEGT. The CDR3 has 13 residues. Sequenced by immunoSEQ multiplex PCR; TCRdb stores in-frame clones only, minus some. This repertoire shows 77,000 or so clones, 85% to 95% found once; its top ten account for roughly 0.42%. The source material was CD4+ or CD8+ T cells sorted from blood, sampled in a trial of the OX40 agonist ivuxolimab. This sequence originates from an adult with an advanced solid tumor such as melanoma, head and neck, liver or kidney cancer. This chain links TRBV6-1 with TRBJ2-7, with 9 bases aligning to TRBD1. DNA for the CDR3: TGTGCCAGCAGTGGCCCGGACAGGGGCGAGCAGTACTTC. Translating gives CASSGPDRGEQYF.